The 21 T cell receptor beta chains reported below all come from one sample, sequenced in a study of control samples from healthy donors and cancer patients. The method was immunoSEQ multiplex PCR; TCRdb's version includes in-frame clones alone and lacks a portion of them. The sample has tens of thousands of clones; about 92% are singletons. Material: PBMCs. The origin of the receptors is a middle-aged man with colorectal cancer.

This rearrangement joins TRBV5-1 to TRBJ2-5; a weak D match, TRBD2 (5 bases). Trimming took 0 bases from V and 1 from J, leaving 10 bases between them. The CDR3 sequence is 15 residues long. Germline V gene data show CDR1 as SGHRS and CDR2 as YFSETQ. CDR3 region: CASSLGGGIQETQYF. The CDR3 DNA reads TGCGCCAGCAGCTTGGGAGGAGGTATCCAAGAGACCCAGTACTTC.

This chain links TRBV6-5 with TRBJ1-2; a possible D gene is TRBD1 (5 bases). Germline-derived CDR1 and CDR2 are MNHEY and SVGAGI. V dropped 10 bases and J dropped 4 bases, with 19 bases sitting between them. The CDR3 spans 14 residues. Here the CDR3 reads CATPIGAWGYGYTF. The CDR3 coding sequence is TGTGCCACTCCAATAGGGGCATGGGGCTATGGCTACACCTTC.

Only one count was recorded for this clone. The gene calls are TRBV6-6 and TRBJ1-2, with 7 bases lining up with TRBD1. This CDR3 is built from 14 residues. The germline V gene encodes CDR1 MNHNY and CDR2 SVGAGI (reference sequence). V lost 6 bases and J lost 3; bases outside the gene matches: 7. CDR3 sequence reads: CASRAGTVDYGYTF. The CDR3 nucleotides are TGTGCCAGCAGAGCCGGGACAGTCGACTATGGCTACACCTTC.

The chain uses TRBV11-2 and TRBJ1-5, with D possibly matching TRBD1 (6 bases). V lost 1 base and J lost 7, with 11 bases in between. Germline CDR1 SGHAT, CDR2 FQNNGV. This CDR3 has 14 amino acids. The CDR3 region is CASSLAGVGQPQHF. The CDR3 coding sequence is TGTGCCAGCAGCTTAGCAGGGGTAGGACAGCCCCAGCATTTT.

This clone was recorded only once. V gene TRBV5-1 combines with J gene TRBJ2-5; D unresolved. Germline CDR1 and CDR2: SGHRS and YFSETQ. Trimming shortened V by 3 bases and J by 3 bases, and 12 bases separated the two germline ends. The CDR3 spans 14 residues. The CDR3 bases are TGCGCCAGCAGCTCCACCTCCGGAGAAGAGACCCAGTACTTC. It yields the protein CASSSTSGEETQYF.

The chain joins TRBV7-2 to TRBJ2-1, with 11 bases aligning to TRBD1. The CDR3 length is 15 residues. Germline CDR1 and CDR2: SGHTA and FQGNSA. J gave up 10 bases and V 5 bases, and 10 bases lay outside the gene matches. Here the CDR3 DNA reads TGTGCCAGCAGCCGCCTGAAAGGACAGGGGGCCGAGCAGTTCTTC. Amino acid sequence: CASSRLKGQGAEQFF.

The chain uses TRBV6-5 and TRBJ1-5, with TRBD1 matching 9 bases. The CDR3 is 15 amino acids. V trimming: 5 bases; J trimming: 7 bases; junction bases outside the gene matches: 9. CDR1 is MNHEY, CDR2 SVGAGI, per germline. CDR3 sequence: CASSTDRGTGQPQHF. The CDR3 DNA reads TGTGCCAGCAGTACGGACAGGGGAACGGGCCAGCCCCAGCATTTT.

The CDR3 sequence is CASSKREVLGLNTEAFF. The CDR3 bases are TGTGCCAGCAGCAAAAGGGAGGTGTTGGGTCTGAACACTGAAGCTTTCTTT. This chain uses TRBV11-3 with TRBJ1-1; D ambiguous. The V and J ends lost 5 bases and 0 bases respectively, with 19 bases between them. The CDR3 consists of 17 residues. Germline lookup yields CDR1 SGHNT and CDR2 YENEEA.

This clone appeared a few times. This chain links TRBV7-2 with TRBJ2-7; D may be TRBD2 (6 bases). Germline values: CDR1 SGHTA, CDR2 FQGNSA. V lost 0 bases and J 3 bases, leaving 9 bases between the germline ends. The CDR3 covers 14 residues. The CDR3 nucleotides read TGTGCCAGCAGCTTAGCGGGGGGAGGCTACGAGCAGTACTTC. Protein product: CASSLAGGGYEQYF.

In regard to this clone: The same CDR3 is also encoded by other DNA sequences in this sample. The V call is TRBV6-5, the J call TRBJ1-1, with 10 bases identical to TRBD1. The length of the CDR3 is 15 residues. V lost 3 bases and J lost 3; bases outside the gene matches: 4. CDR1 and CDR2 (germline): MNHEY, SVGAGI. The CDR3 DNA is TGTGCCAGCAGTTATGGGGACAGGGGTGACACTGAAGCTTTCTTT. This encodes CASSYGDRGDTEAFF.

CDR3 nucleotides: TGTGCCAGCAGTGAACAGGGGATGGGAGCTAACTATGGCTACACCTTC. It yields the protein CASSEQGMGANYGYTF. The rearrangement links TRBV2 to TRBJ1-2; maybe TRBD1 (6 bases). CDR3 size: 16 residues. CDR1 SNHLY and CDR2 FYNNEI come from the germline V gene. The germline V and J ends were trimmed by 2 bases and 0 bases, with 13 bases remaining between them. Full variable domain (outside the CDR3, taken from reference TRBV2 and TRBJ1-2): EPEVTQTPSHQVTQMGQEVILRCVPISNHLYFYWYRQILGQKVEFLVSFYNNEISEKSEIFDDQFSVERPDGSNFTLKIRSTKLEDSAMYFCASSEQGMGANYGYTFGSGTRLTVV.

The chain joins TRBV27 to TRBJ1-3; 7 bases line up with TRBD1. This CDR3 is 18 amino acids long. Germline lookup yields CDR1 MNHEY and CDR2 SMNVEV (reference sequence). Trimming at V came to 5 bases and at J to 0 bases, leaving 13 bases not matched to a gene. Here the CDR3 reads CASSQLQGGIGSGNTIYF. CDR3 in DNA: TGTGCCAGCAGTCAATTGCAGGGGGGAATCGGCTCTGGAAACACCATATATTTT.

For the CDR3, the DNA is TGTGCCAGCAGTCAACTTGGACAGGGGGATAAAAGCTACGAGCAGTACTTC. Amino acids: CASSQLGQGDKSYEQYF. This sequence joins TRBV6-2 or TRBV6-3 and TRBJ2-7; 10 bases fit TRBD1. The CDR3 spans 17 residues. With V trimmed by 5 bases and J by 3 bases, 13 bases remained unmatched. Germline assignment: CDR1 MNHEY and CDR2 SVGEGT.

The chain combines TRBV7-6 with TRBJ2-5; 7 bases are shared with TRBD1. The V gene end was trimmed by 5 bases and the J gene end by 5 bases; junction bases not matched to a gene: 17. CDR1 is SGHVS and CDR2 is FNYEAQ in the germline V gene. CDR3 size: 17 residues. The CDR3 protein is CASSPHLRDRERETQYF. For the CDR3, the DNA is TGTGCCAGCAGCCCGCACCTCCGGGACAGAGAGCGTGAGACCCAGTACTTC.

The V and J genes are TRBV24-1 and TRBJ2-6; D perhaps matches TRBD2 (5 bases). With 9 bases removed from V and 4 bases from J, the gap between germline ends came to 15 bases. The germline V gene encodes CDR1 KGHDR and CDR2 SFDVKD. This CDR3 region has 15 residues. The CDR3 region is CATGTRRPGANVLTF. The CDR3 DNA reads as TGTGCCACCGGCACAAGGAGGCCCGGGGCCAACGTCCTGACTTTC.

This chain uses TRBV6-2 or TRBV6-3 with TRBJ2-5; D possibly corresponds to TRBD1 (5 bases). The CDR3 consists of 14 residues. Trimming took off 0 bases at V and 5 bases at J, with 10 bases between the two ends. Per germline, CDR1 MNHEY and CDR2 SVGEGT. This CDR3 is CASSYSTARETQYF. CDR3 DNA: TGTGCCAGCAGTTACTCGACAGCTAGGGAGACCCAGTACTTC.

The gene calls are TRBV3-1 (or the pseudogene TRBV3-2) and TRBJ1-2; D ambiguous. Between the trimmed V and J ends, which lost 5 bases and 5 bases, there was a span of 12 bases. The CDR3 spans 13 residues. CDR1 is LGHDT and CDR2 is YNNKEL in the germline V gene (reference sequence). CDR3 sequence (DNA): TGTGCCAGCAGCTCCCGGGAGGGTTATGGCTACACCTTC. Its translation is CASSSREGYGYTF.

The chain is built from TRBV3-1 (or the pseudogene TRBV3-2) and TRBJ2-5; no definite D call. The V gene's germline CDR1 is LGHDT and CDR2 YNNKEL (reference sequence). The V end was cut by 6 bases, the J end by 4 bases, with 15 bases between. This CDR3 is 14 amino acids long. The CDR3 DNA reads TGTGCCAGCAGTCCGCAGGTTACCGGAGAGACCCAGTACTTC. Its translation: CASSPQVTGETQYF.

Written as DNA, the CDR3 is TGTGCCAGCAGCTTGGGCCGGAGCAGATTCCGCTCCGGTGGCTACACCTTC. Translated: CASSLGRSRFRSGGYTF. The V call is TRBV5-6, the J call TRBJ1-2, with unresolved D. The CDR3 covers 17 residues. The ends were cut back, 0 bases at V and 7 bases at J, with 22 bases in the middle. Germline lookup yields CDR1 SGHDT and CDR2 YYEEEE.

The CDR3 spells CASRKGTSGGTDTQYF. The CDR3 DNA is TGTGCCAGCAGAAAAGGGACTAGCGGGGGCACAGATACGCAGTATTTT. The chain joins TRBV11-3 to TRBJ2-3, with TRBD2 matching over 13 bases. From germline, CDR1 is SGHNT and CDR2 YENEEA. The CDR3 consists of 16 residues. V shed 6 bases, J shed 1 base, and the junction held 4 bases outside the gene matches. The full variable domain, its missing parts supplied by reference TRBV11-3 and TRBJ2-3, is EAGVVQSPRYKIIEKKQPVAFWCNPISGHNTLYWYLQNLGQGPELLIRYENEEAVDDSQLPKDRFSAERLKGVDSTLKIQPAELGDSAVYLCASRKGTSGGTDTQYFGPGTRLTVL.

This clone has a single count. This chain connects TRBV7-6 to TRBJ1-1; D remains unclear. Germline V gene sequence: CDR1 SGHVS, CDR2 FNYEAQ. Deletions cut 5 bases from V and 0 bases from J, with 10 bases between. The CDR3 is 14 amino acids. CDR3 in DNA: TGTGCCAGCAGCGAGAAGATCATGAACACTGAAGCTTTCTTT. Translation: CASSEKIMNTEAFF.